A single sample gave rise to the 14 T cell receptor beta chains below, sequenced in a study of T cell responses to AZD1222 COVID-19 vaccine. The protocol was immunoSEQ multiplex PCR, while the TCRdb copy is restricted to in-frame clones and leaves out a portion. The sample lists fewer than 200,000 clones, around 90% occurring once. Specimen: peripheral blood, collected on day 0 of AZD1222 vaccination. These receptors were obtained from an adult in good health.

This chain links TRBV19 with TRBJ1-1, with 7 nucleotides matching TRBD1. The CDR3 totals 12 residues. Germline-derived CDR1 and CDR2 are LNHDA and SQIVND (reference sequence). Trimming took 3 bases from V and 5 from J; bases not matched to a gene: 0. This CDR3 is CASSMTGTEAFF. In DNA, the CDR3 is TGTGCCAGTAGTATGACAGGGACTGAAGCTTTCTTT.

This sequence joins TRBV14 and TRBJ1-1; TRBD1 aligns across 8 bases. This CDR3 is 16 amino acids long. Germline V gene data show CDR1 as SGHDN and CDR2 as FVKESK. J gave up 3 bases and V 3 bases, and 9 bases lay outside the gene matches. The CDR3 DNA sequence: TGTGCCAGCAGCCATGGGAATCAGGGGGCATACACTGAAGCTTTCTTT. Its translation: CASSHGNQGAYTEAFF.

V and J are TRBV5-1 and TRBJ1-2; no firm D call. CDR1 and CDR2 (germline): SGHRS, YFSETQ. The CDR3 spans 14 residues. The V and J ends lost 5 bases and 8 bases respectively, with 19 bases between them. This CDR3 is CASRPPGGQSGYTF. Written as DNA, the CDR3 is TGCGCCAGCAGACCCCCCGGAGGGCAGAGCGGCTACACCTTC.

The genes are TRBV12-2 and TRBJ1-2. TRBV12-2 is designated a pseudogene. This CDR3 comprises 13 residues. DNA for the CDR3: TGTGCTCCGCCGGGGCATCCGGACTATGGCTACACCTTC. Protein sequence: CAPPGHPDYGYTF.

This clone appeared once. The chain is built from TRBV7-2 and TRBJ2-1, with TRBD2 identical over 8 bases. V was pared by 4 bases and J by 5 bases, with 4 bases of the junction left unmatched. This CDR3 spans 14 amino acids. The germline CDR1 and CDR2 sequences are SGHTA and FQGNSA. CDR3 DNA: TGTGCCAGCAGCTACGAACTAGCGGACAATGAGCAGTTCTTC. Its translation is CASSYELADNEQFF.

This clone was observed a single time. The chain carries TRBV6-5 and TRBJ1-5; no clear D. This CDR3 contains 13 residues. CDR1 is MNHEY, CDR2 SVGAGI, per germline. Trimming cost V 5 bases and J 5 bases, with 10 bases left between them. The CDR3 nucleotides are TGTGCCAGCAGTACGCAGATAGATCAGCCCCAGCATTTT. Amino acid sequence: CASSTQIDQPQHF.

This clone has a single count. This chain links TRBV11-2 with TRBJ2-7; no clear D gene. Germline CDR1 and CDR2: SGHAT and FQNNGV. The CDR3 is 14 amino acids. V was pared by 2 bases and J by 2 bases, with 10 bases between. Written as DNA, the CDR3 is TGTGCCAGCAGCTTACAAACCGGAACCTACGAGCAGTACTTC. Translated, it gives CASSLQTGTYEQYF. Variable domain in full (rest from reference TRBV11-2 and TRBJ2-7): EAGVAQSPRYKIIEKRQSVAFWCNPISGHATLYWYQQILGQGPKLLIQFQNNGVVDDSQLPKDRFSAERLKGVDSTLKIQPAKLEDSAVYLCASSLQTGTYEQYFGPGTRLTVT.

The CDR3 here is CASSFPEEGYGYTF. CDR3 DNA: TGTGCCAGCAGTTTCCCGGAGGAGGGCTATGGCTACACCTTC. The genes are TRBV2 and TRBJ1-2; no reliable D call. From germline, CDR1 is SNHLY and CDR2 FYNNEI. V was cut by 5 bases and J by 4 bases, with 14 bases left in between. The CDR3 runs 14 residues.

CDR3 amino acids: CASSAGTVYGYTF. The CDR3 DNA is TGTGCCAGTAGTGCAGGGACAGTCTATGGCTACACCTTC. J is TRBJ1-2 and V is TRBV19; 7 bases agree with TRBD1. J gave up 4 bases and V 5 bases, and 4 bases lay outside the gene matches. Germline V gene data show CDR1 as LNHDA and CDR2 as SQIVND (reference sequence). This CDR3 spans 13 amino acids.

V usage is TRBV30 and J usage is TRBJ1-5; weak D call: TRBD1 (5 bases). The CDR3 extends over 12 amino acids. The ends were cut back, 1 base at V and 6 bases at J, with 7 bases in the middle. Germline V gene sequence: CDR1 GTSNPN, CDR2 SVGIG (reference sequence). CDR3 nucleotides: TGTGCCTGGAGTGCGGGGACTCAGCCCCAGCATTTT. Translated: CAWSAGTQPQHF.

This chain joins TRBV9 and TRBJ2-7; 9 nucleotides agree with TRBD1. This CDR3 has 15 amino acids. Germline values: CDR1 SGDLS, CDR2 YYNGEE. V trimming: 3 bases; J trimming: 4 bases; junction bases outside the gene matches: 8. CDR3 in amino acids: CASSAYGTGSYEQYF. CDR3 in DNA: TGTGCCAGCAGCGCGTACGGGACAGGGTCTTACGAGCAGTACTTC.

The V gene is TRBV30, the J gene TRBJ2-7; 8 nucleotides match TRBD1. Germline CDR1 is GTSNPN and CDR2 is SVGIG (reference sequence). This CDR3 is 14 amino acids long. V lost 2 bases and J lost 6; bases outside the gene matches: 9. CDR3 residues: CAWSTTGRGLEQYF. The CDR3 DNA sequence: TGTGCCTGGAGTACGACCGGCAGGGGGCTCGAGCAGTACTTC.

The CDR3 DNA reads TGTGCCAGCAAAGCACGCGGCGGTAGCAATTCACCCCTCCACTTT. It is translated as CASKARGGSNSPLHF. The rearrangement uses TRBV6-5 and TRBJ1-6, with unresolved D. V was pared by 7 bases and J by 7 bases, with 17 bases between. The V gene's germline CDR1 is MNHEY and CDR2 SVGAGI. The length of the CDR3 is 15 residues.

CDR3 nucleotides: TGCGCCAGCAGCGATGACAGGGGCGGGCGCACTGAAGCTTTCTTT. Its protein is CASSDDRGGRTEAFF. The rearrangement links TRBV5-1 to TRBJ1-1; 8 nucleotides line up with TRBD1. Per germline, CDR1 SGHRS and CDR2 YFSETQ. V shed 4 bases and J 4 bases; nucleotides not matched to a gene: 9. This CDR3 contains 15 residues. Combining the CDR3 with reference TRBV5-1 and TRBJ1-1 gives the whole variable domain KAGVTQTPRYLIKTRGQQVTLSCSPISGHRSVSWYQQTPGQGLQFLFEYFSETQRNKGNFPGRFSGRQFSNSRSEMNVSTLELGDSALYLCASSDDRGGRTEAFFGQGTRLTVV.